The source of this T cell receptor beta chain is a study of cytomegalovirus exposure and HLA in healthy donors. About this clone itself: Its specificity is not known.

Use of 60 Vbeta and 13 Jbeta primers characterized the PCR. Profiled with immunoSEQ multiplex PCR; TCRdb holds only in-frame clones, not every one. The sample carries fewer than 200,000 clones, 82% recorded once. J gave up 5 bases and V 5 bases, and 2 bases lay outside the gene matches. The CDR3 consists of 11 residues. The germline CDR1 and CDR2 sequences are GTSNPN and SVGIG (reference sequence). Broader study findings: Excluded were some V segments that proved indistinguishable, including TRBV6-2 and TRBV6-3. The number of N-insertions in an Asian-associated ancestry cluster was reportedly below the 666-donor mean in a later analysis. Previously analyzed data showed that most TCR beta V segments were productive at a frequency of about 87% or about 30%.

The source is a male donor in good health and CMV-seronegative. The chain joins TRBV30 to TRBJ2-7, with 8 bases matching TRBD1. Sequencing was performed on PBMCs. The DNA for the CDR3 is TGTGCCTGGGCGGACAGGGACGAGCAGTACTTC. Amino acid sequence: CAWADRDEQYF.